A single sample gave rise to the 26 T cell receptor beta chains below, sequenced in a study of blood T cell repertoires in COVID-19. Profiled with immunoSEQ multiplex PCR; TCRdb holds only in-frame clones, not every one. The sample includes about 250,000 clones, roughly 85% of them seen just once. The sequenced material came from PBMCs or T cells enriched from blood (not recorded which). Receptor source: a woman between 50 and 59 years old with acute COVID-19.

The V call is TRBV6-6, the J call TRBJ1-2; tentatively, D is TRBD1 (5 bases). This CDR3 is built from 15 residues. The germline V gene encodes CDR1 MNHNY and CDR2 SVGAGI (reference sequence). Trimming took off 6 bases at V and 4 bases at J, with 18 bases between the two ends. CDR3: CASRQPQVIAYGYTF. In DNA, the CDR3 is TGTGCCAGCAGACAACCACAGGTTATTGCCTATGGCTACACCTTC.

The J gene is TRBJ1-6, the V gene TRBV9, with a possible D match to TRBD1 (6 bases). CDR3 size: 16 residues. With 2 bases removed from V and 5 bases from J, the gap between germline ends came to 14 bases. CDR1 is SGDLS and CDR2 is YYNGEE in the germline V gene. The CDR3 reads CASSVQRDNHNSPLHF. The CDR3 DNA reads as TGTGCCAGCAGCGTCCAAAGGGACAATCATAATTCACCCCTCCACTTT.

CDR3 protein: CASSPGQGAADTQYF. CDR3 in DNA: TGTGCCAGCTCACCGGGGCAGGGGGCTGCAGATACGCAGTATTTT. This sequence joins TRBV18 and TRBJ2-3, with 8 bases matching TRBD1. V gave up 3 bases and J gave up 4 bases; unmatched junction bases: 6. Germline V CDR1 and CDR2: KGHSH, LQKENI. The CDR3 contains 15 residues.

The rearrangement links TRBV7-8 to TRBJ1-1; TRBD1 might be the D (6 bases). CDR3 size: 14 residues. From germline, CDR1 is SGHVS and CDR2 FQNEAQ. Between the trimmed V and J ends, which lost 6 bases and 0 bases, there was a span of 11 bases. This chain's CDR3 is CASSYRVVNTEAFF. In DNA form, the CDR3 reads TGTGCCAGCAGTTACAGGGTTGTGAACACTGAAGCTTTCTTT.

The chain has TRBV13 and TRBJ2-3; D remains unclear. Trimming pared 2 bases from V and 1 base from J, leaving 10 bases between. Germline loops: CDR1 PRHDT, CDR2 FYEKMQ (reference sequence). This CDR3 is built from 15 residues. This chain's CDR3 is CASSLNGVGTDTQYF. The CDR3 region has the DNA TGTGCCAGCAGCTTAAACGGAGTAGGCACAGATACGCAGTATTTT.

The rearrangement links TRBV4-1 to TRBJ2-3; 10 bases align to TRBD2. There are 18 residues in the CDR3. The V gene end was trimmed by 2 bases and the J gene end by 0 bases; junction bases not matched to a gene: 8. Germline assignment: CDR1 MGHRA and CDR2 YSYEKL. The CDR3 bases are TGCGCCAGCAGCCAATTTTCTAGCGGGGGTACTAGCACAGATACGCAGTATTTT. Protein: CASSQFSSGGTSTDTQYF.

The genes are TRBV10-3 and TRBJ1-2, with no clear D. The germline CDR1 and CDR2 sequences are ENHRY and SYGVKD. The V gene lost 4 bases and the J gene lost 6 bases, with 18 bases spanning the gap. The length of the CDR3 is 15 residues. CDR3 region: CAISGGIGLEDGYTF. The CDR3 coding sequence is TGTGCCATCAGTGGAGGGATTGGCCTAGAGGATGGCTACACCTTC.

In this sample, this clone turned up once. The V gene is TRBV5-1, the J gene TRBJ2-1; TRBD2 aligns across 7 bases. The CDR3 is 16 residues long. The ends lost 3 bases at V and 0 bases at J; junction bases unmatched: 6. The germline CDR1 and CDR2 sequences are SGHRS and YFSETQ. The CDR3 reads CASSWGGTNSYNEQFF. CDR3 DNA: TGCGCCAGCAGCTGGGGGGGGACGAACTCCTACAATGAGCAGTTCTTC.

The chain recombines TRBV5-1 with TRBJ2-1; possible D gene TRBD2, 6 bases. The V gene's germline CDR1 is SGHRS and CDR2 YFSETQ. The CDR3 length is 13 residues. The V gene lost 0 bases and the J gene lost 5 bases, with 6 bases spanning the gap. CDR3 in amino acids: CASSLAGDNEQFF. Written as DNA, the CDR3 is TGCGCCAGCAGCTTGGCGGGGGACAATGAGCAGTTCTTC.

This sequence joins TRBV4-1 and TRBJ1-1, with 9 bases matching TRBD1. The CDR3 has 13 residues. V shed 4 bases and J 5 bases; nucleotides not matched to a gene: 2. Germline assignment: CDR1 MGHRA and CDR2 YSYEKL. CDR3 DNA: TGCGCCAGCAGCCGGGACAGGGTTACTGAAGCTTTCTTT. Protein sequence: CASSRDRVTEAFF.

This rearrangement joins TRBV5-1 to TRBJ1-1, with D hard to call. CDR3 length: 12 amino acids. V shed 1 base and J shed 4 bases, with 5 bases lying between them. Per germline, CDR1 SGHRS and CDR2 YFSETQ. The CDR3 is CASSLIGTEAFF. In nucleotides, the CDR3 is TGCGCCAGCAGCTTGATCGGCACTGAAGCTTTCTTT.

The rearrangement links TRBV27 to TRBJ1-1; weak D call: TRBD1 (6 bases). V gave up 4 bases and J gave up 3 bases, with 15 bases separating them. The CDR3 length is 15 residues. Germline values: CDR1 MNHEY, CDR2 SMNVEV (reference sequence). Here the CDR3 DNA reads TGTGCCAGCAGTTGGGGAGGGGCAGGGGACACTGAAGCTTTCTTT. It is translated as CASSWGGAGDTEAFF.

CDR3: CASSLDRGTEAFF. CDR3 sequence (DNA): TGTGCCAGCTCACTGGACAGGGGTACTGAAGCTTTCTTT. The V and J genes are TRBV18 and TRBJ1-1; 9 positions match TRBD1. The CDR3 length is 13 residues. With V trimmed by 4 bases and J by 5 bases, 2 bases remained unmatched. Germline V gives CDR1 KGHSH, CDR2 LQKENI.

This rearrangement joins TRBV15 to TRBJ1-1, with a possible D match to TRBD1 (6 bases). Germline CDR1 LNHNV, CDR2 YYDKDF (reference sequence). The V end was cut by 0 bases, the J end by 5 bases, with 16 bases between. The CDR3 is made up of 16 amino acids. The DNA for the CDR3 is TGTGCCACCAGCAGAGATCGTGGACAGAGAACGACTGAAGCTTTCTTT. This gives the protein CATSRDRGQRTTEAFF.

The V and J genes are TRBV9 and TRBJ2-5, with TRBD1 matching 8 bases. The junction had 5 bases not matched to a gene; V was cut back by 0 bases and J by 4 bases. Germline V gives CDR1 SGDLS, CDR2 YYNGEE. This CDR3 contains 15 residues. The CDR3 is CASSVEDRVGETQYF. CDR3 DNA: TGTGCCAGCAGCGTAGAGGACAGGGTAGGAGAGACCCAGTACTTC.

J is TRBJ1-5 and V is TRBV19; D unclear. The germline V and J ends were trimmed by 4 bases and 4 bases, with 5 bases remaining between them. CDR1 is LNHDA, CDR2 SQIVND, per germline (reference sequence). This CDR3 is built from 12 residues. The CDR3 protein is CASSNINQPQHF. CDR3 DNA sequence: TGTGCCAGTAGTAACATAAATCAGCCCCAGCATTTT.

Concerning this clone itself: This sample includes further DNA sequences coding for the same CDR3. The chain combines TRBV11-2 with TRBJ1-2, with 11 bases matching TRBD1. CDR1 is SGHAT, CDR2 FQNNGV, per germline. There are 14 residues in the CDR3. Germline trimming cut 5 bases from V and 4 bases from J; bases unmatched to any gene: 3. CDR3 residues: CASSPGQGAYGYTF. CDR3 DNA: TGTGCCAGCAGCCCCGGACAGGGGGCCTATGGCTACACCTTC.

This clone was seen just once. The chain has TRBV5-1 and TRBJ2-1; D might be TRBD1 (5 bases). This CDR3 is built from 14 residues. CDR1 SGHRS and CDR2 YFSETQ come from the germline V gene. Trimming pared 4 bases from V and 8 bases from J, leaving 16 bases between. The chain's CDR3 is CASSAPQGLDEQFF. The CDR3 nucleotides are TGCGCCAGCAGCGCTCCCCAGGGTCTGGATGAGCAGTTCTTC.

By proportion, this clone is large. J is TRBJ1-2 and V is TRBV6-5; D is possibly TRBD1 (5 bases). Trimming shortened V by 0 bases and J by 4 bases, and 15 bases separated the two germline ends. The CDR3 loop spans 16 amino acids. In germline, CDR1 is MNHEY, CDR2 SVGAGI. The CDR3 DNA reads as TGTGCCAGCAGTTACTCGGACATACGTGCGATCTATGGCTACACCTTC. Protein product: CASSYSDIRAIYGYTF.

V is TRBV19 and J is TRBJ1-5; a possible D gene is TRBD1 (6 bases). The length of the CDR3 is 15 residues. V was pared by 5 bases and J by 5 bases, with 16 bases between. Germline assignment: CDR1 LNHDA and CDR2 SQIVND (reference sequence). The CDR3 is CASSAWTAEYQPQHF. In nucleotides, the CDR3 is TGTGCCAGTAGTGCCTGGACAGCAGAGTATCAGCCCCAGCATTTT.

CDR3 coding DNA: TGTGCCAGCAGCCCTGACAGGTTTGCTGACTATGGCTACACCTTC. Its translation: CASSPDRFADYGYTF. The chain employs TRBV3-1 (or the pseudogene TRBV3-2) and TRBJ1-2; maybe TRBD1 (6 bases). Trimming took 4 bases from V and 3 from J, leaving 15 bases between them. This CDR3 contains 15 residues. Germline CDR1 and CDR2: LGHDT and YNNKEL (reference sequence).

The chain carries TRBV6-5 and TRBJ1-4; no definite D call. Germline-derived CDR1 and CDR2 are MNHEY and SVGAGI. V lost 6 bases to trimming and J lost 10 bases, with 15 bases between them. This CDR3 is 13 amino acids long. In DNA, the CDR3 is TGTGCCAGCAGCGGAGAGGGATACGGAAAACTGTTTTTT. This sequence encodes CASSGEGYGKLFF.

V is TRBV7-2 and J is TRBJ2-7, with a possible D match to TRBD1 (6 bases). V was pared by 0 bases and J by 6 bases, with 9 bases between. Germline CDR1 reads SGHTA; CDR2 reads FQGNSA. There are 13 residues in the CDR3. CDR3 DNA: TGTGCCAGCAGCTTAGCGCGGACAGCCGAGCAGTACTTC. Translated: CASSLARTAEQYF.

The rearrangement joins TRBV18 to TRBJ1-2; 7 bases agree with TRBD1. The CDR3 has 13 amino acids. Germline trimming cut 6 bases from V and 4 bases from J; bases unmatched to any gene: 5. Per germline, CDR1 KGHSH and CDR2 LQKENI. CDR3 sequence reads: CASSGTEGYGYTF. In nucleotides, the CDR3 is TGTGCCAGCTCGGGGACAGAGGGCTATGGCTACACCTTC.

V usage is TRBV5-6 and J usage is TRBJ1-2; 10 bases are a match to TRBD1. Germline CDR1 is SGHDT and CDR2 is YYEEEE. This CDR3 spans 15 amino acids. The junction had 13 bases not matched to a gene; V was cut back by 6 bases and J by 8 bases. CDR3 amino acids: CASTPRDRGRKGYTF. CDR3 nucleotides: TGTGCCAGCACCCCACGAGACAGGGGGCGGAAGGGCTACACCTTC.

This clone appeared once. This chain links TRBV9 with TRBJ1-1, with 8 bases fitting TRBD1. The CDR3 covers 15 residues. V lost 3 bases, J lost 3 bases, and 7 bases stayed unmatched. CDR1 is SGDLS, CDR2 YYNGEE, per germline. DNA of the CDR3: TGTGCCAGCAGCGCTCGGACAGGGCGGGACACTGAAGCTTTCTTT. This encodes CASSARTGRDTEAFF.